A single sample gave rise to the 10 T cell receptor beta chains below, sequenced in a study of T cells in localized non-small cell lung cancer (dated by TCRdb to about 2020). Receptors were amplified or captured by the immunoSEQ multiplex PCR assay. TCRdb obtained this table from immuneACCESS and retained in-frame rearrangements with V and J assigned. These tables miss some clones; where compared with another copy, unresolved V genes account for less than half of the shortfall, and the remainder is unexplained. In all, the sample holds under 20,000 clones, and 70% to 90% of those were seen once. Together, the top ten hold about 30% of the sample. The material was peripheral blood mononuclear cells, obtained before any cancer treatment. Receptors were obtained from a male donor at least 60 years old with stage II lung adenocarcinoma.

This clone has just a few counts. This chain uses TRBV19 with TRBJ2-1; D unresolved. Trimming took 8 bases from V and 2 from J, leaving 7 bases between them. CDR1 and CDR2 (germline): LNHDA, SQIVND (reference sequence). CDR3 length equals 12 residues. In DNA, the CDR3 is TGTGCCAGTCGAGGAACCTACAATGAGCAGTTCTTC. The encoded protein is CASRGTYNEQFF.

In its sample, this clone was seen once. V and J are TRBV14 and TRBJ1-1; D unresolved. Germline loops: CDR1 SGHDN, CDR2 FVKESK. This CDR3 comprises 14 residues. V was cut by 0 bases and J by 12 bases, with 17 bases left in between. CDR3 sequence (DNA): TGTGCCAGCAGCCAAGATTTATACGGGTCCGTGTCTTTCTTT. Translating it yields CASSQDLYGSVSFF. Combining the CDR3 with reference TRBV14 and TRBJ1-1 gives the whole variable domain EAGVTQFPSHSVIEKGQTVTLRCDPISGHDNLYWYRRVMGKEIKFLLHFVKESKQDESGMPNNRFLAERTGGTYSTLKVQPAELEDSGVYFCASSQDLYGSVSFFGQGTRLTVV.

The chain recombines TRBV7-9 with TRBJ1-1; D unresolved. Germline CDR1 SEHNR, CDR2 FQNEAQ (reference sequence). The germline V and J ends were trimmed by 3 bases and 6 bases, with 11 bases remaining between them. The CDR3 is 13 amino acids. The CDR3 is CASSFWERAEAFF. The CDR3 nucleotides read TGTGCCAGCAGCTTCTGGGAAAGGGCTGAAGCTTTCTTT. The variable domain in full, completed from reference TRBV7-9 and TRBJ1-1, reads DTGVSQNPRHKITKRGQNVTFRCDPISEHNRLYWYRQTLGQGPEFLTYFQNEAQLEKSRLLSDRFSAERPKGSFSTLEIQRTEQGDSAMYLCASSFWERAEAFFGQGTRLTVV.

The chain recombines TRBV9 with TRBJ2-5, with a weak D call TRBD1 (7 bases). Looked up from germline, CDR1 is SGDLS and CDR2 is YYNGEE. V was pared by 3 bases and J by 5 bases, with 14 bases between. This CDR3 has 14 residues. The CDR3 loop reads CASSASGGKETQYF. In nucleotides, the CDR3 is TGTGCCAGCAGCGCCTCAGGGGGGAAGGAGACCCAGTACTTC.

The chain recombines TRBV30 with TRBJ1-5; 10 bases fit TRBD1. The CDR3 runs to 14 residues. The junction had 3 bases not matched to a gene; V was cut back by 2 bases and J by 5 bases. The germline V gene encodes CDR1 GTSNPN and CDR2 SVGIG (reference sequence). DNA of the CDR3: TGTGCCTGGAGTCGGACAGGGGGGTATCAGCCCCAGCATTTT. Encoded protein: CAWSRTGGYQPQHF.

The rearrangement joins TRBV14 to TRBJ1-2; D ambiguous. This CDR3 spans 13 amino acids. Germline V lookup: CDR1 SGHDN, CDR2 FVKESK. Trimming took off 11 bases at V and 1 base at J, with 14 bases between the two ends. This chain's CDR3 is CAPPRGSNYGYTF. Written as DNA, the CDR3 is TGTGCCCCACCGAGAGGGAGTAACTATGGCTACACCTTC.

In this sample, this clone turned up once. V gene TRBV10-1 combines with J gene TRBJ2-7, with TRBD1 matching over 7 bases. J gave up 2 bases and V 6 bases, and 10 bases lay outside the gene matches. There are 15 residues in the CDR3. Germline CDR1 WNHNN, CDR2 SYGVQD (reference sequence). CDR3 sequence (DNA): TGCGCCAGCAGCCAATACAGGGGAAGGCCCTACGAGCAGTACTTC. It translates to CASSQYRGRPYEQYF.

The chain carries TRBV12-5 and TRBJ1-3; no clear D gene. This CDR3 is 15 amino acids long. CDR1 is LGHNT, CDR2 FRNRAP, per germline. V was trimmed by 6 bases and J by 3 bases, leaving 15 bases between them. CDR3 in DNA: TGTGCTAGTGGGATGGCAGCGGGAGGTGGAAACACCATATATTTT. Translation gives CASGMAAGGGNTIYF.

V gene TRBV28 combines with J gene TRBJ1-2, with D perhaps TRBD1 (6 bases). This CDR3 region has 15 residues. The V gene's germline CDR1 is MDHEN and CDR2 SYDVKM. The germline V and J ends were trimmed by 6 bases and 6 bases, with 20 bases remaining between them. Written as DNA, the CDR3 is TGTGCCAGCAGCCCAAGGGGGATGGGGCAGGATGGCTACACCTTC. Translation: CASSPRGMGQDGYTF.

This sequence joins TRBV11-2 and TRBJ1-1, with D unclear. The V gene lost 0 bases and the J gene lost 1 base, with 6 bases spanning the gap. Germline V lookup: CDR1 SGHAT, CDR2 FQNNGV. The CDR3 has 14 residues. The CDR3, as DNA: TGTGCCAGCAGCTTAGAGACATCGAACACTGAAGCTTTCTTT. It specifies CASSLETSNTEAFF.